The clone carrying this T cell receptor (beta chain) was recorded once. Its matching antigen is unknown. This entry comes from a study of OX40 agonist ivuxolimab in advanced cancers. Whole-study context: Patients received the agonistic anti-OX40 (CD134) antibody ivuxolimab. Whole-study findings and limits: Circulating CD4+ and CD8+ T cells showed clonal expansion by week 6 at 0.1 to 3.0 mg/kg.

Assay used: immunoSEQ multiplex PCR; TCRdb lists only in-frame clones, some missing. Of 55,000 to 70,000 clones listed, roughly 85% are singletons. Patients with autoimmune history or systemic immunosuppression were excluded. The CDR3 loop spans 17 amino acids. The V gene's germline CDR1 is SGHRS and CDR2 YFSETQ. J lost 6 bases, V lost 0 bases, and 3 bases had no gene match. The rearrangement joins TRBV5-1 to TRBJ2-2, with TRBD2 identical over 15 bases. The source is an adult with an advanced solid tumor such as melanoma, head and neck, liver or kidney cancer. Specimen: CD4+ or CD8+ T cells sorted from blood, collected in a trial of the OX40 agonist ivuxolimab. The CDR3 protein is CASSLVGLAGGAGELFF. DNA of the CDR3: TGCGCCAGCAGCTTGGTGGGACTAGCGGGAGGTGCCGGGGAGCTGTTTTTT. Filled out from reference TRBV5-1 and TRBJ2-2, the complete variable domain reads KAGVTQTPRYLIKTRGQQVTLSCSPISGHRSVSWYQQTPGQGLQFLFEYFSETQRNKGNFPGRFSGRQFSNSRSEMNVSTLELGDSALYLCASSLVGLAGGAGELFFGEGSRLTVL.